This TCR beta chain was obtained from a study of T cell responses to AZD1222 COVID-19 vaccine. Study at large: Second-dose schedules of about 4 or about 12 weeks were combined. The study, taken as a whole, reports: Seropositive AZD1222 recipients at baseline numbered only 6 or 7. Possibly, clonal diversity was underestimated; donors were largely white British and included more females. Nearly half of the spike-specific TCRs reportedly recognize variant regions that carry no mutations.

As regards this clone: Its antigen remains unidentified.

Trimming pared 0 bases from V and 2 bases from J, leaving 4 bases between. The CDR3 is made up of 13 amino acids. Germline lookup yields CDR1 MNHEY and CDR2 SVGAGI. Repertoires were generated with immunoSEQ multiplex PCR, while TCRdb's copy carries only in-frame clones and drops some. This table holds approximately 110,000 clones, about 90% found once. This chain connects TRBV6-5 to TRBJ1-1; no reliable D call. This receptor was identified in an adult in good health. Sequencing used peripheral blood, obtained on day 0 of AZD1222 vaccination. CDR3 in amino acids: CASSYSDNTEAFF. The CDR3 DNA sequence: TGTGCCAGCAGTTACTCGGATAACACTGAAGCTTTCTTT.